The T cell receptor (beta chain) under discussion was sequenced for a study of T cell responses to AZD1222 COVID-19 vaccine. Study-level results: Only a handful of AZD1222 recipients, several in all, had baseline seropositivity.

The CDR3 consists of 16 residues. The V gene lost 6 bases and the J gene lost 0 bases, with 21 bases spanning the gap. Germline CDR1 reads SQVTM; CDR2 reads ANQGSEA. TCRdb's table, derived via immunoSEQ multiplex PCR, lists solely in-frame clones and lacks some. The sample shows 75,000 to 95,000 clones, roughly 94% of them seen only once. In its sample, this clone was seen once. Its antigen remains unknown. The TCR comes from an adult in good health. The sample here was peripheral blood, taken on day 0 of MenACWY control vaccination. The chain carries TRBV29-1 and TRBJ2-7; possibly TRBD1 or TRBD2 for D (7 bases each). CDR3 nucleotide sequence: TGCAGCGTCGCGGGAGAGGACAGGCTTCCCTCCTACGAGCAGTACTTC. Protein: CSVAGEDRLPSYEQYF.